These 32 T cell receptor beta chains came from one sample sequenced in a study of T cells after yellow fever vaccination. TCRdb recomputed calls from the 5' RACE reads with MiXCR, one row per CDR3 protein. The sample has 250,000 to 300,000 distinct CDR3 sequences, about 5.2% seen once. This specimen was CD4+ T cells sorted from PBMCs, taken on the day of the yellow fever booster vaccination. The source of these receptors is a young man who received the YFV17D yellow fever vaccine.

The rearrangement uses TRBV19 and TRBJ1-5; no definite D call. Between the trimmed V and J ends, which lost 3 bases and 7 bases, there was a span of 13 bases. The germline V gene has CDR1 LNHDA and CDR2 SQIVND (reference sequence). CDR3 size: 14 residues. CDR3 sequence: CASSIARNLQPQHF. The CDR3 DNA is TGTGCCAGTAGTATTGCCCGTAACCTGCAGCCCCAGCATTTT.

The rearrangement links TRBV5-1 to TRBJ2-1, with D unresolved. CDR1 and CDR2 (germline): SGHRS, YFSETQ. Trimming took 0 bases from V and 0 from J, leaving 10 bases between them. The CDR3 is made up of 16 amino acids. The CDR3 loop reads CASSLAVLNSYNEQFF. CDR3 sequence (DNA): TGCGCCAGCAGCTTGGCAGTCCTAAACTCCTACAATGAGCAGTTCTTC.

The chain links TRBV5-1 to TRBJ2-3, with a weak D call TRBD2 (7 bases). This CDR3 has 16 residues. Germline V gives CDR1 SGHRS, CDR2 YFSETQ. V dropped 3 bases and J dropped 3 bases, with 17 bases sitting between them. CDR3 nucleotides: TGCGCCAGCAGCTCGAGACGGGGGGCGTGGACAGATACGCAGTATTTT. Amino acids: CASSSRRGAWTDTQYF. The complete variable domain, with remaining parts taken from reference TRBV5-1 and TRBJ2-3, reads KAGVTQTPRYLIKTRGQQVTLSCSPISGHRSVSWYQQTPGQGLQFLFEYFSETQRNKGNFPGRFSGRQFSNSRSEMNVSTLELGDSALYLCASSSRRGAWTDTQYFGPGTRLTVL.

In its sample, this clonotype was seen a few times. The chain carries TRBV25-1 and TRBJ2-1; D is possibly TRBD2 (6 bases). Germline V gene sequence: CDR1 MGHDK, CDR2 SYGVNS. V shed 8 bases and J shed 9 bases, with 11 bases lying between them. This CDR3 spans 11 amino acids. CDR3 nucleotide sequence: TGTGCCAGCCGGAGGGAGAGTGAGCAGTTCTTC. Protein sequence: CASRRESEQFF.

This clonotype was seen ten or more times. The chain uses TRBV12-3 or TRBV12-4 and TRBJ2-1; 7 nucleotides align to TRBD2. The CDR3 runs to 15 residues. The J segment lost 2 bases and the V segment lost 6 bases, leaving 7 bases of the junction unmatched. The CDR3 reads CASRSGTTPYNEQFF. The CDR3 DNA reads TGTGCCAGCAGAAGCGGGACCACTCCCTACAATGAGCAGTTCTTC.

This clonotype appeared a few times. The chain uses TRBV7-8 and TRBJ2-7; weak D call: TRBD2 (6 bases). The V end was cut by 8 bases, the J end by 6 bases, with 17 bases between. There are 13 residues in the CDR3. Germline assignment: CDR1 SGHVS and CDR2 FQNEAQ. As DNA, the CDR3 is TGTGCCAGCGCGGGACCTCTTACCCTCGAGCAGTACGTC. Amino acid sequence: CASAGPLTLEQYV.

V gene TRBV7-9 combines with J gene TRBJ2-1; TRBD1 or TRBD2 may be the D gene (6 bases each). This CDR3 is built from 16 residues. V lost 1 base to trimming and J lost 7 bases, with 17 bases between them. Germline V lookup: CDR1 SEHNR, CDR2 FQNEAQ (reference sequence). CDR3 sequence reads: CASSLGGGTGGNEQFF. For the CDR3, the DNA is TGTGCCAGCAGCTTAGGAGGGGGGACTGGCGGTAATGAGCAGTTCTTC.

This sequence joins TRBV5-6 and TRBJ1-2; D gene uncertain. The CDR3 consists of 12 residues. The V gene's germline CDR1 is SGHDT and CDR2 YYEEEE. Trimming took off 3 bases at V and 4 bases at J, with 7 bases between the two ends. CDR3: CASSWERYGYTF. CDR3 nucleotides: TGTGCCAGCAGCTGGGAACGCTATGGCTACACCTTC.

The V gene is TRBV5-5, the J gene TRBJ1-4, with 9 bases fitting TRBD1. The CDR3 totals 15 residues. Trimming cost V 2 bases and J 4 bases; bases outside gene matches: 3. Germline V gene data show CDR1 as SGHKS and CDR2 as YYEKEE (reference sequence). DNA of the CDR3: TGTGCCAGCAGCTTCCCGGGACAGGGTAATGAAAAACTGTTTTTT. Protein sequence: CASSFPGQGNEKLFF.

This clonotype was picked up a small number of times. This chain links TRBV12-5 with TRBJ1-1; D possibly corresponds to TRBD1 (5 bases). CDR3 length: 14 residues. Trimming pared 6 bases from V and 0 bases from J, leaving 11 bases between. The germline V gene has CDR1 LGHNT and CDR2 FRNRAP. CDR3 nucleotide sequence: TGTGCTAGTGGAACTCAGGGTATGAACACTGAAGCTTTCTTT. This encodes CASGTQGMNTEAFF.

This clonotype was counted many times. The V call is TRBV4-1, the J call TRBJ1-4, with no clear D. This CDR3 region has 15 residues. The V gene lost 6 bases and the J gene lost 0 bases, with 11 bases spanning the gap. Germline V gene sequence: CDR1 MGHRA, CDR2 YSYEKL. CDR3 nucleotide sequence: TGCGCCAGCAGGCTGAAATGGTCAACTAATGAAAAACTGTTTTTT. It translates to CASRLKWSTNEKLFF.

In its sample, this clonotype was seen a few times. This rearrangement joins TRBV12-3 or TRBV12-4 to TRBJ2-3, with 8 bases lining up with TRBD2. This CDR3 is 13 amino acids long. With 8 bases clipped from V and 3 bases from J, the junction kept 4 bases outside the gene matches. CDR3 loop: CASGLAVTDTQYF. The CDR3, as DNA: TGTGCCAGCGGACTAGCAGTAACAGATACGCAGTATTTT.

This clonotype was recorded at least ten times. V is TRBV7-2 and J is TRBJ2-1, with TRBD2 as a possible D gene (7 bases). The CDR3 runs 15 residues. CDR1 is SGHTA and CDR2 is FQGNSA in the germline V gene. The V end was cut by 5 bases, the J end by 8 bases, with 19 bases between. CDR3 nucleotide sequence: TGTGCCAGCAGCCTGGGGGGGGCCGGGTGGTATGAGCAGTTCTTC. This gives the protein CASSLGGAGWYEQFF.

This clonotype is a singleton in its sample. One base away lies a much larger clone, so this may be a sequencing read error. The chain links TRBV2 to TRBJ2-1; 7 bases agree with TRBD2. The CDR3 length is 14 residues. V trimming: 11 bases; J trimming: 5 bases; junction bases outside the gene matches: 12. Looked up from germline, CDR1 is SNHLY and CDR2 is FYNNEI. The CDR3 sequence: CASSGEGAHNEQFF. Written as DNA, the CDR3 is TGTGCCTCCAGTGGGGAGGGTGCCCACAATGAGCAGTTCTTC.

This clonotype was counted at least ten times. This sequence joins TRBV4-2 and TRBJ2-1; TRBD2 agrees at 13 bases. The length of the CDR3 is 17 residues. Germline loops: CDR1 LGHNA, CDR2 YNFKEQ. Losses at the gene ends were 2 bases for V and 8 bases for J; bases not matched to a gene: 9. CDR3 nucleotide sequence: TGTGCCAGCAGCCAATCCAAAACTAGCGGGGGGGCATATGAGCAGTTCTTC. Encoded protein: CASSQSKTSGGAYEQFF.

The chain joins TRBV24-1 to TRBJ2-5; D gene unclear. This CDR3 has 13 residues. V lost 4 bases, J lost 5 bases, and 10 bases lay in between. The germline V gene has CDR1 KGHDR and CDR2 SFDVKD. For the CDR3, the DNA is TGTGCCACCAGTGAGGGCGCTTGGGAGACCCAGTACTTC. Amino acid sequence: CATSEGAWETQYF.

This clonotype showed up many times. The V gene is TRBV5-5, the J gene TRBJ2-1; 15 bases are a match to TRBD2. J gave up 4 bases and V 4 bases, and 9 bases lay outside the gene matches. The CDR3 runs to 18 residues. Germline lookup yields CDR1 SGHKS and CDR2 YYEKEE (reference sequence). Here the CDR3 reads CASSPGTSGGLNYNEQFF. The DNA of the CDR3 is TGTGCCAGCAGCCCAGGGACTAGCGGGGGGCTCAATTACAATGAGCAGTTCTTC.

This clonotype was seen repeatedly, ten times or more. The chain combines TRBV10-3 with TRBJ1-1, with a tentative D call TRBD1 (6 bases). Trimming removed 6 bases from V and 3 bases from J, with 14 bases in between. Looked up from germline, CDR1 is ENHRY and CDR2 is SYGVKD. There are 14 residues in the CDR3. CDR3 region: CAIRPDRTYTEAFF. The CDR3 DNA follows: TGTGCCATCAGACCCGACAGGACCTACACTGAAGCTTTCTTT.

Concerning this clonotype itself: It may be a read error: a sequence one base away is much more abundant. The chain combines TRBV14 with TRBJ2-5, with D possibly being TRBD1 or TRBD2 (6 bases each). CDR1 and CDR2 from the germline V gene are SGHDN and FVKESK. Trimming pared 4 bases from V and 2 bases from J, leaving 11 bases between. This CDR3 region has 14 residues. CDR3: CASSRLGGQETQYF. In DNA form, the CDR3 reads TGTGCCAGCAGCCGACTAGGGGGACAAGAGACCCAGTACTTC.

This clonotype was seen a handful of times. This chain uses TRBV2 with TRBJ1-5; D perhaps matches TRBD1 (5 bases). The CDR3 contains 16 residues. Germline V gene lookup returns CDR1 SNHLY and CDR2 FYNNEI. Trimming removed 4 bases at V and 0 bases at J, with 13 bases between. The DNA of the CDR3 is TGTGCCAGCAGTGCAGGGAGCCTCAATAGCAATCAGCCCCAGCATTTT. This encodes CASSAGSLNSNQPQHF.

The table lists this clonotype with many counts. The rearrangement uses TRBV7-3 and TRBJ2-5; D gene ambiguous. The germline V gene has CDR1 SGHTA and CDR2 FQGTGA. The CDR3 loop spans 16 amino acids. Trimming left V 0 bases short and J 3 bases short, with 14 bases between. DNA for the CDR3: TGTGCCAGCAGCTTAACGGGCTTCACCCCGGAAGAGACCCAGTACTTC. Translated: CASSLTGFTPEETQYF.

The chain recombines TRBV7-6 with TRBJ1-1; no clear D gene. CDR1 SGHVS and CDR2 FNYEAQ come from the germline V gene. Trimming shortened V by 5 bases and J by 6 bases, and 16 bases separated the two germline ends. The CDR3 has 14 amino acids. The CDR3 DNA sequence: TGTGCCAGCAGCGCCTCCCCATCGGGTTCTGAAGCTTTCTTT. This gives the protein CASSASPSGSEAFF.

The chain has TRBV19 and TRBJ2-3; D is unresolved. The CDR3 loop spans 14 amino acids. V was pared by 3 bases and J by 2 bases, with 9 bases between. CDR1 and CDR2 (germline): LNHDA, SQIVND (reference sequence). CDR3 coding DNA: TGTGCCAGTAGTATTGGGCCCAACACAGATACGCAGTATTTT. Amino acid sequence: CASSIGPNTDTQYF. Based on the CDR3 plus reference TRBV19 and TRBJ2-3, the full variable domain is DGGITQSPKYLFRKEGQNVTLSCEQNLNHDAMYWYRQDPGQGLRLIYYSQIVNDFQKGDIAEGYSVSREKKESFPLTVTSAQKNPTAFYLCASSIGPNTDTQYFGPGTRLTVL.

This clonotype appeared a few times. This rearrangement joins TRBV3-1 to TRBJ2-7; possible D gene TRBD2, 5 bases. Looked up from germline, CDR1 is LGHDT and CDR2 is YNNKEL (reference sequence). CDR3 length equals 12 residues. The CDR3 DNA reads as TGTGCCAGCACCCAACTAGACTACGAGCAGTACGTC. Its protein is CASTQLDYEQYV.

This clonotype was seen more than once but under ten times. The rearrangement uses TRBV3-1 and TRBJ1-3, with D hard to call. Germline CDR1 LGHDT, CDR2 YNNKEL (reference sequence). The CDR3 contains 15 residues. The V end lost 0 bases, the J end lost 3 bases, and 9 bases lay between the germline ends. The CDR3 DNA sequence: TGTGCCAGCAGCCAAGATCGAACAGTTGGAAACACCATATATTTT. Protein sequence: CASSQDRTVGNTIYF.

This clonotype was counted ten times or more. The chain couples TRBV29-1 to TRBJ2-5, with D tentatively TRBD1 or TRBD2 (6 bases each). In germline, CDR1 is SQVTM, CDR2 ANQGSEA. V was shortened by 1 base and J by 2 bases, with 14 bases between the two germline ends. CDR3 length equals 15 residues. The CDR3 DNA follows: TGCAGCGTTGAAGTGCTCAGGGGAGGACAAGAGACCCAGTACTTC. Protein: CSVEVLRGGQETQYF.

The table lists this clonotype with a few counts. V and J are TRBV5-4 and TRBJ2-5; 7 bases fit TRBD1. Germline-derived CDR1 and CDR2 are SGHNT and YYREEE (reference sequence). Trimming cost V 1 base and J 4 bases; bases outside gene matches: 10. This CDR3 has 16 amino acids. CDR3 in amino acids: CASSLRQGARGETQYF. The CDR3 DNA reads TGTGCCAGCAGCTTGCGACAGGGAGCTAGGGGAGAGACCCAGTACTTC.

This chain connects TRBV7-2 to TRBJ2-3, with 10 bases aligning to TRBD2. V shed 1 base, J shed 5 bases, and the junction held 9 bases outside the gene matches. This CDR3 has 17 residues. Looked up from germline, CDR1 is SGHTA and CDR2 is FQGNSA. CDR3 amino acids: CASSLVGSGGYGDTQYF. CDR3 coding DNA: TGTGCCAGCAGCTTAGTCGGTAGCGGGGGGTATGGAGATACGCAGTATTTT. The whole variable domain, filled in from reference TRBV7-2 and TRBJ2-3, reads GAGVSQSPSNKVTEKGKDVELRCDPISGHTALYWYRQSLGQGLEFLIYFQGNSAPDKSGLPSDRFSAERTGGSVSTLTIQRTQQEDSAVYLCASSLVGSGGYGDTQYFGPGTRLTVL.

This rearrangement joins TRBV5-6 to TRBJ2-3; TRBD2 matches 9 bases. The CDR3 runs to 16 residues. Germline trimming cut 1 base from V and 2 bases from J; bases unmatched to any gene: 5. Germline CDR1 SGHDT, CDR2 YYEEEE. This chain's CDR3 is CASSLRAGGPTDTQYF. CDR3 bases: TGTGCCAGCAGCTTGAGAGCGGGGGGACCCACAGATACGCAGTATTTT.

This clonotype was detected many times. The chain combines TRBV11-2 with TRBJ1-1; no clear D gene. Germline-derived CDR1 and CDR2 are SGHAT and FQNNGV. V was pared by 3 bases and J by 10 bases, with 12 bases between. The CDR3 length is 12 residues. This CDR3 reads CASSLIVGRAFF. In nucleotides, the CDR3 is TGTGCCAGCAGCTTGATAGTCGGAAGAGCTTTCTTT.

This clonotype was counted many times. The chain links TRBV6-5 to TRBJ1-3; tentative D call: TRBD1 (5 bases). Looked up from germline, CDR1 is MNHEY and CDR2 is SVGAGI. CDR3 length: 15 residues. The V end was cut by 8 bases, the J end by 2 bases, with 16 bases between. CDR3 nucleotides: TGTGCCAGCTCCCCCACCGGGACGCCTGGAAACACCATATATTTT. Its protein is CASSPTGTPGNTIYF.

This clonotype turned up a few times. Compared with germline, one end of the junction differs, possibly owing to a read error. The V call is TRBV6-2 or TRBV6-3, the J call TRBJ1-5; perhaps TRBD1 as D (6 bases). There are 14 residues in the CDR3. Germline V gene lookup returns CDR1 MNHEY and CDR2 SVGEGT. CDR3 sequence: CASSYARDNPPQHF. The CDR3 DNA is TGTGCCAGCAGTTACGCCAGGGACAATCCGCCCCAGCATTTT.